The clone carrying this T cell receptor (beta chain) was seen a handful of times. The antigen remains unidentified. V was pared by 2 bases and J by 8 bases, with 9 bases between. Per germline, CDR1 SQVTM and CDR2 ANQGSEA. CDR3 length equals 11 residues. The time point here: pre-sensitization, week 0. Treatment meaning: therapeutic diphenylcyclopropenone sensitization with weekly scalp DPC. Donors, patients with alopecia ranging from 18 to 70 years old and judged suitable for DPC, provided samples. The record originates from a study of human T cells and chemical hapten exposure. Across the study: For sensitization, 2% DPC was applied to an approximately 2 cm by approximately 2 cm patch of upper inner arm skin. The study enrolled mostly female patients with alopecia areata, totalis or universalis. Study findings and constraints: Significantly greater numbers of large CDR3 similarity clusters came from expanded TCRs than from controls.

TCRdb re-called the RACE reads through MiXCR, storing one row per CDR3 protein. The sample lists around 380,000 distinct CDR3 sequences, 5.5% occurring once. The sequence was collected from a woman aged 18-30 years with alopecia areata. Some clones in this sample may be carry-over from other donors' samples. The sequenced sample was whole blood, obtained in connection with sensitization to the hapten diphenylcyclopropenone (DPC). V gene TRBV29-1 combines with J gene TRBJ1-1; no reliable D call. CDR3 protein: CSVESTEEAFF. In nucleotides, the CDR3 is TGCAGCGTTGAATCCACAGAGGAAGCTTTCTTT. Looking up the rest from reference TRBV29-1 and TRBJ1-1 gives the full variable domain: SAVISQKPSRDICQRGTSLTIQCQVDSQVTMMFWYRQQPGQSLTLIATANQGSEATYESGFVIDKFPISRPNLTFSTLTVSNMSPEDSSIYLCSVESTEEAFFGQGTRLTVV.